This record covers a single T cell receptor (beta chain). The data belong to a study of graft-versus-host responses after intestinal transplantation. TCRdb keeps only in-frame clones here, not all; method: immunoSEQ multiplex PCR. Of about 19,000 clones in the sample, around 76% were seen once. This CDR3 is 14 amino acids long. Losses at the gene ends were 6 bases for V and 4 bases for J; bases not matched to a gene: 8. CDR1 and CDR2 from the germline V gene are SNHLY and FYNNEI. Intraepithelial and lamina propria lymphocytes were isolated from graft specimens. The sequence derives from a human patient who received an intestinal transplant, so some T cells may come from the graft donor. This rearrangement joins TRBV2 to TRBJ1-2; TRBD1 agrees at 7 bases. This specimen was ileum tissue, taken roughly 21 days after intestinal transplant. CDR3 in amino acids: CASRPTGDGYGYTF. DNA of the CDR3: TGTGCCAGCAGACCTACAGGGGATGGCTATGGCTACACCTTC.